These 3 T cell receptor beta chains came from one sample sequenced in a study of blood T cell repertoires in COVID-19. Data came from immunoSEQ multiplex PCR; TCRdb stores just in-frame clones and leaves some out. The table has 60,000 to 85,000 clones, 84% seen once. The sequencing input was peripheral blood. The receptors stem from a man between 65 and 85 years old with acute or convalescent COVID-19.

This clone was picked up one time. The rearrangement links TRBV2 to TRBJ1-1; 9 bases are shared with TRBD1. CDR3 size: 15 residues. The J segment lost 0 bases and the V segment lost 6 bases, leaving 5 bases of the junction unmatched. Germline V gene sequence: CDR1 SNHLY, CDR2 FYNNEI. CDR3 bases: TGTGCCAGCAGGGCCGGGACAGGGATGAACACTGAAGCTTTCTTT. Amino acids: CASRAGTGMNTEAFF.

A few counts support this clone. CDR3 bases: TGTGCCAGCAGCTTAGTTCCGGGTTTGGGTCAGCCCCAGCATTTT. This codes for CASSLVPGLGQPQHF. The V and J genes are TRBV7-8 and TRBJ1-5, with D uncertain. Germline CDR1 is SGHVS and CDR2 is FQNEAQ. The CDR3 covers 15 residues. Trimming shortened V by 1 base and J by 6 bases, and 13 bases separated the two germline ends.

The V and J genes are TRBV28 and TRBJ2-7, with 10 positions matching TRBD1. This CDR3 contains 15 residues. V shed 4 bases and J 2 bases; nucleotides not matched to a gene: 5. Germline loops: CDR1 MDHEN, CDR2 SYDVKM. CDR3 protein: CASSSRGTGAYEQYF. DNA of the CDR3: TGTGCCAGCAGTTCTCGGGGGACAGGGGCCTACGAGCAGTACTTC.